This TCR beta chain was sequenced in a study of cytomegalovirus exposure and HLA in healthy donors. The PCR employed 60 Vbeta primers together with 13 Jbeta primers. The method was immunoSEQ multiplex PCR; TCRdb's version includes in-frame clones alone and lacks a portion of them. Of more than 85,000 clones in the sample, roughly three quarters are singletons; the top ten hold about 3.6%. What was sequenced was PBMCs. The receptor comes from a male donor in good health and CMV-seropositive.

Here the CDR3 reads CSVGGAGGEQYF. The DNA for the CDR3 is TGCAGCGTTGGTGGAGCAGGGGGCGAGCAGTACTTC. This rearrangement joins TRBV29-1 to TRBJ2-7, with 7 bases identical to TRBD1. The CDR3 extends over 12 amino acids. The germline V gene has CDR1 SQVTM and CDR2 ANQGSEA. V lost 4 bases to trimming and J lost 6 bases; unmatched junction nucleotides: 6.